These 21 T cell receptor beta chains share one sample of origin, sequenced in a study of blood T cell repertoires in COVID-19. The data were produced by immunoSEQ multiplex PCR, yet TCRdb's version contains in-frame clones alone and is incomplete. The sample carries 250,000 or so clones, more than 75% recorded once. The sequencing sample was made of peripheral blood. Receptor source: a middle-aged woman who had recovered from COVID-19.

The V gene is TRBV3-1 (or the pseudogene TRBV3-2), the J gene TRBJ2-2; 11 bases agree with TRBD2. The length of the CDR3 is 15 residues. Trimming removed 4 bases from V and 4 bases from J; junction bases left unmatched: 2. Germline loops: CDR1 LGHDT, CDR2 YNNKEL (reference sequence). For the CDR3, the DNA is TGTGCCAGCAGCCCCCTAGCGGGGGGCACCGGGGAGCTGTTTTTT. Encoded protein: CASSPLAGGTGELFF.

The chain combines TRBV5-3 with TRBJ1-5, with 8 nucleotides matching TRBD1. TRBV5-3 is an ORF, and what it does is uncertain. V shed 4 bases, J shed 0 bases, and the junction held 6 bases outside the gene matches. The CDR3 spans 16 residues. CDR3 residues: CARSPGTGFSNQPQHF. The CDR3, as DNA: TGTGCCAGAAGCCCCGGGACAGGATTTAGCAATCAGCCCCAGCATTTT.

This clone was seen once. The chain combines TRBV29-1 with TRBJ2-3; D not resolved. Germline CDR1 and CDR2: SQVTM and ANQGSEA. V was cut by 7 bases and J by 0 bases, with 14 bases left in between. The CDR3 contains 14 residues. In nucleotides, the CDR3 is TGCAGCGGAACCCCGGGTCCTAGCACAGATACGCAGTATTTT. Residues: CSGTPGPSTDTQYF.

This clone occurred once. V is TRBV24-1 and J is TRBJ1-1; D is perhaps TRBD1 (5 bases). CDR3 length: 13 amino acids. V was trimmed by 12 bases and J by 1 base, leaving 14 bases between them. The germline gives CDR1 KGHDR, CDR2 SFDVKD. CDR3 bases: TGTGCCGCCGCCGGGGGGGGGAACACTGAAGCTTTCTTT. The encoded protein is CAAAGGGNTEAFF.

The genes are TRBV14 and TRBJ1-1, with D tentatively TRBD1 (5 bases). CDR1 and CDR2 (germline): SGHDN, FVKESK. V lost 3 bases and J lost 4, with 9 bases in between. CDR3 length: 13 residues. The CDR3 sequence is CASSQAGGTEAFF. The CDR3 DNA reads TGTGCCAGCAGCCAGGCCGGGGGCACTGAAGCTTTCTTT.

In this sample, this clone turned up a few times. The chain combines TRBV23-1 with TRBJ2-2; the match to TRBD1 covers 7 bases. TRBV23-1 is assigned to the ORF class and has an uncertain function. This CDR3 spans 17 amino acids. The V gene end was trimmed by 6 bases and the J gene end by 0 bases; junction bases not matched to a gene: 10. CDR3 DNA sequence: TGCGCCAGCAGCCCACTCGACAGGGCCGCGAACACCGGGGAGCTGTTTTTT. Its protein product is CASSPLDRAANTGELFF.

The chain uses TRBV6-1 and TRBJ1-2; the match to TRBD1 covers 10 bases. The CDR3 has 14 amino acids. Germline V gene lookup returns CDR1 MNHNS and CDR2 SASEGT. The J segment lost 4 bases and the V segment lost 1 base, leaving 0 bases of the junction unmatched. CDR3 residues: CASSEGTGGYGYTF. The CDR3 DNA follows: TGTGCCAGCAGTGAAGGGACAGGGGGCTATGGCTACACCTTC.

The chain has TRBV9 and TRBJ1-6, with TRBD1 matching over 9 bases. Germline-derived CDR1 and CDR2 are SGDLS and YYNGEE. This CDR3 contains 14 residues. The V gene end was trimmed by 4 bases and the J gene end by 10 bases; junction bases not matched to a gene: 6. The CDR3 coding sequence is TGTGCCAGCAGCCCGAGACAGGGGGTCTCACCCCTCCACTTT. It codes for CASSPRQGVSPLHF.

The chain combines TRBV19 with TRBJ1-2, with D uncertain. Per germline, CDR1 LNHDA and CDR2 SQIVND (reference sequence). The CDR3 contains 15 residues. V lost 5 bases to trimming and J lost 4 bases, with 17 bases between them. The CDR3 loop is CASSARIRGSYGYTF. CDR3 coding DNA: TGTGCCAGTAGTGCTAGAATTCGGGGTTCCTATGGCTACACCTTC. The full variable domain, rest sourced from reference TRBV19 and TRBJ1-2, is DGGITQSPKYLFRKEGQNVTLSCEQNLNHDAMYWYRQDPGQGLRLIYYSQIVNDFQKGDIAEGYSVSREKKESFPLTVTSAQKNPTAFYLCASSARIRGSYGYTFGSGTRLTVV.

The chain links TRBV5-1 to TRBJ2-1; TRBD2 aligns across 10 bases. In germline, CDR1 is SGHRS, CDR2 YFSETQ. V shed 2 bases, J shed 14 bases, and the junction held 10 bases outside the gene matches. This CDR3 is built from 14 residues. The chain's CDR3 is CASSFGQTSGREFF. As DNA, the CDR3 is TGCGCCAGCAGCTTCGGCCAGACGAGCGGGAGGGAGTTCTTC.

The chain links TRBV18 to TRBJ1-2; maybe TRBD1 (6 bases). The CDR3 is 14 residues long. V lost 4 bases and J lost 5, with 14 bases in between. Germline-derived CDR1 and CDR2 are KGHSH and LQKENI. The CDR3 is CASSLPGVPYGYTF. The CDR3 DNA is TGTGCCAGCTCACTGCCAGGGGTCCCGTATGGCTACACCTTC.

This rearrangement joins TRBV14 to TRBJ2-3, with 14 bases matching TRBD2. Germline CDR1 is SGHDN and CDR2 is FVKESK. V shed 4 bases, J shed 4 bases, and the junction held 7 bases outside the gene matches. The CDR3 is 17 amino acids. The CDR3 here is CASSPGLAGARADTQYF. For the CDR3, the DNA is TGTGCCAGCAGCCCGGGACTAGCGGGAGCTCGCGCAGATACGCAGTATTTT. Variable domain in full (rest from reference TRBV14 and TRBJ2-3): EAGVTQFPSHSVIEKGQTVTLRCDPISGHDNLYWYRRVMGKEIKFLLHFVKESKQDESGMPNNRFLAERTGGTYSTLKVQPAELEDSGVYFCASSPGLAGARADTQYFGPGTRLTVL.

On this clone: One end of the junction is discordant with germline, which a read error may explain. This sequence joins TRBV3-1 (or the pseudogene TRBV3-2) and TRBJ2-1; 11 positions match TRBD2. Germline assignment: CDR1 LGHDT and CDR2 YNNKEL (reference sequence). The CDR3 sequence is 16 residues long. The CDR3 bases are TGTGCCAGCAGCCAAGTCCGCCTAGCGGGAGGAGGGGAGCTGTTCTTC. As protein: CASSQVRLAGGGELFF.

The chain employs TRBV11-2 and TRBJ2-1; D is perhaps TRBD2 (7 bases). Germline V lookup: CDR1 SGHAT, CDR2 FQNNGV. The CDR3 runs to 15 residues. V was trimmed by 4 bases and J by 2 bases, leaving 12 bases between them. This CDR3 is CASSWRGQPYNEQFF. CDR3 DNA: TGTGCCAGCAGCTGGCGGGGGCAGCCCTACAATGAGCAGTTCTTC.

This chain joins TRBV5-6 and TRBJ1-3, with D hard to call. Germline V lookup: CDR1 SGHDT, CDR2 YYEEEE. This CDR3 is 17 amino acids long. The V end lost 2 bases, the J end lost 2 bases, and 17 bases lay between the germline ends. This chain's CDR3 is CASSFPRAGVPGNTIYF. The CDR3 DNA reads TGTGCCAGCAGCTTCCCCCGGGCCGGGGTCCCTGGAAACACCATATATTTT.

This clone is a singleton in its sample. The gene calls are TRBV12-3 or TRBV12-4 and TRBJ2-7; D might be TRBD2 (6 bases). V was cut by 6 bases and J by 5 bases, with 11 bases left in between. This CDR3 region has 12 residues. CDR3 loop: CASSQTRHEQYF. DNA for the CDR3: TGTGCCAGCAGCCAGACTAGGCACGAGCAGTACTTC.

This chain connects TRBV5-1 to TRBJ2-4; 14 positions match TRBD2. The V and J ends lost 4 bases and 8 bases, in that order; junction bases with no gene match: 2. The CDR3 has 14 residues. CDR1 SGHRS and CDR2 YFSETQ come from the germline V gene. The CDR3 region has the DNA TGCGCCAGCAGCACGACTAGCGGGAGGGACATTCAGTACTTC. It codes for CASSTTSGRDIQYF.

The chain links TRBV6-5 to TRBJ1-5; D call uncertain. The ends were cut back, 4 bases at V and 3 bases at J, with 10 bases in the middle. The length of the CDR3 is 14 residues. CDR1 is MNHEY and CDR2 is SVGAGI in the germline V gene. As DNA, the CDR3 is TGTGCCAGCAGTTCCCCGGGTCTCAATCAGCCCCAGCATTTT. This translates into CASSSPGLNQPQHF.

V gene TRBV7-2 combines with J gene TRBJ2-5, with D possibly matching TRBD1 (6 bases). The CDR3 covers 15 residues. Looked up from germline, CDR1 is SGHTA and CDR2 is FQGNSA. The V and J ends lost 5 bases and 2 bases respectively, with 15 bases between them. CDR3 amino acids: CASSPGTNKQETQYF. CDR3 coding DNA: TGTGCCAGCAGCCCGGGGACAAATAAGCAAGAGACCCAGTACTTC.

The CDR3 region has the DNA TGTGCCAGCTCCCCAGCCCTCCGGGAGACCCAGTACTTC. Translation: CASSPALRETQYF. The rearrangement uses TRBV18 and TRBJ2-5; D ambiguous. The CDR3 length is 13 residues. The germline CDR1 and CDR2 sequences are KGHSH and LQKENI. Trimming stripped 6 bases from V and 5 bases from J, with 13 bases between.

The gene calls are TRBV5-8 and TRBJ2-4; the match to TRBD1 covers 11 bases. V shed 2 bases, J shed 5 bases, and the junction held 3 bases outside the gene matches. Germline-derived CDR1 and CDR2 are SGHTS and YDEGEE. The CDR3 sequence is 15 residues long. Here the CDR3 DNA reads TGTGCCAGCAGCTTTGCGGGACAGGGGGAAAACATTCAGTACTTC. As protein: CASSFAGQGENIQYF.